The clone carrying this T cell receptor (beta chain) was seen only once. Its matching antigen is unknown. Donors likely had unrecorded immune exposures despite being nominally healthy when sampled. The data were obtained in a study of cytomegalovirus exposure and HLA in healthy donors. The study, taken as a whole, reports: For most subjects, TCR beta sequences were reported to predict HLA-A and HLA-B alleles with accuracy.

The PCR ran on 60 Vbeta and 13 Jbeta primers. Clones were sequenced by immunoSEQ multiplex PCR, and TCRdb holds only the in-frame ones, with some missing. The table has 200,000 to 250,000 clones, 60% to 80% seen once. Sequencing was done on a sample of PBMCs. The clonotype originates from a man between 18 and 29 years old in good health and CMV-seronegative.

The chain's CDR3 is CASGQDEETQYF. The CDR3 DNA is TGCGCCAGCGGACAAGACGAAGAGACCCAGTACTTC. This rearrangement joins TRBV5-1 to TRBJ2-5; maybe TRBD1 (5 bases). The CDR3 totals 12 residues. V lost 7 bases, J lost 3 bases, and 10 bases lay in between. Germline values: CDR1 SGHRS, CDR2 YFSETQ. The variable domain in full, with the rest retrieved from reference TRBV5-1 and TRBJ2-5, is KAGVTQTPRYLIKTRGQQVTLSCSPISGHRSVSWYQQTPGQGLQFLFEYFSETQRNKGNFPGRFSGRQFSNSRSEMNVSTLELGDSALYLCASGQDEETQYFGPGTRLLVL.